This T cell receptor beta chain was retrieved from a study of cytomegalovirus exposure and HLA in healthy donors. In the PCR, 60 Vbeta and 13 Jbeta primers were used. Clones were sequenced by immunoSEQ multiplex PCR, and TCRdb holds only the in-frame ones, with some missing. In the table there are more than 45,000 clones, nearly 85% of which are singletons. The CDR3 consists of 15 residues. V was shortened by 2 bases and J by 0 bases, with 8 bases between the two germline ends. Germline V gene data show CDR1 as MGHDK and CDR2 as SYGVNS. V is TRBV25-1 and J is TRBJ1-3; D is unclear. Sequenced: PBMCs. The TCR was taken from a man younger than 45 in good health and CMV-seronegative. CDR3 region: CASSEHVSSGNTIYF. In nucleotides, the CDR3 is TGTGCCAGCAGTGAACACGTGAGCTCTGGAAACACCATATATTTT.